This T cell receptor beta chain was retrieved from a study of cytomegalovirus exposure and HLA in healthy donors. Study-level background: An earlier analysis identified 120 million or so unique TCR beta sequences in about 170 million T cells. Whole-study findings and limits: Most sequenced TCRs were rare (though some public TCRs occurred in many donors).

V lost 2 bases and J 7 bases, leaving 8 bases between the germline ends. The CDR3 is made up of 13 amino acids. Germline V gene lookup returns CDR1 SGHVS and CDR2 FQNEAQ. The PCR made use of 60 Vbeta and 13 Jbeta primers. This table comes from immunoSEQ multiplex PCR, and its TCRdb copy is limited to in-frame clones, with some not included. The sample consists of tens of thousands of clones, 75% to 85% of them appearing once. Notes on this clone: The antigen remains undetermined.

The specimen was PBMCs. The chain recombines TRBV7-8 with TRBJ2-2; D unclear. This clonotype was obtained from a man aged 65 to 79 in good health and CMV-seropositive. For the CDR3, the DNA is TGTGCCAGCAGCTTACGATGGAGCGGGGAGCTGTTTTTT. Translation gives CASSLRWSGELFF.